These 24 T cell receptor beta chains share one sample of origin, sequenced in a study of human T cells and chemical hapten exposure. Each CDR3 protein gets one entry after TCRdb re-called the RACE reads with MiXCR. The sample carries about 69,000 distinct CDR3 sequences, more than 30% recorded once. Time point of the sample: patch test 1, 2 weeks after DPC sensitization. The treatment denotes: therapeutic diphenylcyclopropenone sensitization with weekly scalp DPC. Material: whole blood, obtained in connection with sensitization to the hapten diphenylcyclopropenone (DPC). These receptors were taken from a man aged 35-49 years with alopecia areata. Some clones in this sample may be carry-over from other donors' samples.

The J gene is TRBJ1-1, the V gene TRBV28; D not resolved. CDR3 length: 11 amino acids. Germline V gene data show CDR1 as MDHEN and CDR2 as SYDVKM. V shed 8 bases and J shed 8 bases, with 12 bases lying between them. Written as DNA, the CDR3 is TGTGCCAGCGGCGTCCTTAGGGAAGCTTTCTTT. It is translated as CASGVLREAFF. Filled out from reference TRBV28 and TRBJ1-1, the complete variable domain reads DVKVTQSSRYLVKRTGEKVFLECVQDMDHENMFWYRQDPGLGLRLIYFSYDVKMKEKGDIPEGYSVSREKKERFSLILESASTNQTSMYLCASGVLREAFFGQGTRLTVV.

This clonotype has only a few counts. This chain joins TRBV7-2 and TRBJ1-1; 9 positions agree with TRBD1. Germline V gives CDR1 SGHTA, CDR2 FQGNSA. J gave up 3 bases and V 5 bases, and 1 base lay outside the gene matches. This CDR3 has 13 amino acids. CDR3 amino acids: CASSGQGYTEAFF. CDR3 DNA sequence: TGTGCCAGCAGCGGACAGGGGTACACTGAAGCTTTCTTT.

This clonotype was observed a handful of times. The chain joins TRBV20-1 to TRBJ2-2; TRBD2 aligns across 11 bases. V shed 0 bases and J 6 bases; nucleotides not matched to a gene: 12. Per the germline V gene, CDR1 is DFQATT and CDR2 is SNEGSKA (reference sequence). There are 18 residues in the CDR3. The CDR3 DNA is TGCAGTGCTAGAGACCGGGGGGTTAGCGGGAGGGCTTCCGGGGAGCTGTTTTTT. It specifies CSARDRGVSGRASGELFF.

This sequence joins TRBV12-3 or TRBV12-4 and TRBJ1-2; D possibly corresponds to TRBD1 (6 bases). The CDR3 runs 14 residues. Trimming cost V 6 bases and J 4 bases, with 15 bases left between them. Here the CDR3 reads CASSPQGQIYGYTF. CDR3 DNA: TGTGCCAGCAGCCCACAGGGACAAATCTATGGCTACACCTTC.

This chain links TRBV5-1 with TRBJ2-2; TRBD1 might be the D (6 bases). Trimming stripped 4 bases from V and 4 bases from J, with 14 bases between. The CDR3 has 15 amino acids. CDR1 and CDR2 (germline): SGHRS, YFSETQ. CDR3 bases: TGCGCCAGCAGCGTAACCGGGACAAGCACCGGGGAGCTGTTTTTT. It specifies CASSVTGTSTGELFF.

The gene calls are TRBV29-1 and TRBJ2-3, with D possibly being TRBD1 or TRBD2 (5 bases each). This CDR3 region has 12 residues. V lost 7 bases, J lost 3 bases, and 11 bases lay in between. The germline CDR1 and CDR2 sequences are SQVTM and ANQGSEA. This chain's CDR3 is CSGGGVTDTQYF. The CDR3 DNA reads TGCAGCGGTGGGGGTGTTACAGATACGCAGTATTTT.

The table lists this clonotype with a few counts. The chain links TRBV20-1 to TRBJ2-1; a weak D match, TRBD2 (6 bases). The germline V and J ends were trimmed by 6 bases and 8 bases, with 14 bases remaining between them. Per germline, CDR1 DFQATT and CDR2 SNEGSKA (reference sequence). The CDR3 totals 12 residues. CDR3 protein: CSADQREHEQFF. Here the CDR3 DNA reads TGCAGTGCCGATCAACGGGAGCATGAGCAGTTCTTC.

The chain uses TRBV30 and TRBJ2-3, with no clear D. V lost 1 base and J lost 4, with 3 bases in between. Looked up from germline, CDR1 is GTSNPN and CDR2 is SVGIG (reference sequence). The CDR3 is 11 residues long. This CDR3 is CAWSEPDTQYF. Here the CDR3 DNA reads TGTGCCTGGAGTGAACCAGATACGCAGTATTTT.

Sample share makes this clonotype large. The chain couples TRBV7-3 to TRBJ2-5, with a possible D match to TRBD2 (5 bases). Germline CDR1 SGHTA, CDR2 FQGTGA. Trimming cost V 5 bases and J 4 bases, with 17 bases left between them. The CDR3 spans 15 residues. CDR3 sequence (DNA): TGTGCCAGCAGCCCCAGCGGAACTTGGGGAGAGACCCAGTACTTC. Translated: CASSPSGTWGETQYF.

V and J are TRBV12-3 or TRBV12-4 and TRBJ2-3; D is unresolved. The CDR3 runs to 15 residues. V was shortened by 3 bases and J by 3 bases, with 13 bases between the two germline ends. CDR3 DNA sequence: TGTGCCAGCAGTTTCGTCAAAACAGATACAGATACGCAGTATTTT. It encodes CASSFVKTDTDTQYF.

In its sample, this clonotype was seen a few times. The V gene is TRBV7-2, the J gene TRBJ1-2, with unresolved D. Germline lookup yields CDR1 SGHTA and CDR2 FQGNSA. The CDR3 length is 13 residues. V was cut by 5 bases and J by 5 bases, with 12 bases left in between. As DNA, the CDR3 is TGTGCCAGCAGCCCTAGGTCGGATTATGGCTACACCTTC. It encodes CASSPRSDYGYTF.

This chain joins TRBV13 and TRBJ2-1; no clear D. With 1 base removed from V and 5 bases from J, the gap between germline ends came to 0 bases. The length of the CDR3 is 11 residues. CDR1 PRHDT and CDR2 FYEKMQ come from the germline V gene (reference sequence). CDR3 DNA sequence: TGTGCCAGCAGCTTAGACAATGAGCAGTTCTTC. The encoded protein is CASSLDNEQFF.

The genes are TRBV3-1 and TRBJ2-7; D may be TRBD1 (5 bases). The CDR3 is made up of 14 amino acids. Trimming removed 2 bases from V and 3 bases from J, with 11 bases in between. Germline values: CDR1 LGHDT, CDR2 YNNKEL (reference sequence). DNA of the CDR3: TGTGCCAGCAGCCAATCCGACAGAAACTACGAGCAGTACTTC. It codes for CASSQSDRNYEQYF.

The sample holds a few counts of this clonotype. The CDR3: CSASATSGRYQETQYF. As DNA, the CDR3 is TGCAGTGCTAGTGCAACTAGCGGGAGGTACCAAGAGACCCAGTACTTC. The V gene is TRBV20-1, the J gene TRBJ2-5, with 12 positions matching TRBD2. The CDR3 loop spans 16 amino acids. V gave up 3 bases and J gave up 0 bases; unmatched junction bases: 5. Per the germline V gene, CDR1 is DFQATT and CDR2 is SNEGSKA (reference sequence).

This clonotype has only a few counts. The rearrangement uses TRBV5-1 and TRBJ2-5; TRBD1 might be the D (6 bases). V lost 4 bases and J 4 bases, leaving 14 bases between the germline ends. This CDR3 spans 14 amino acids. CDR1 and CDR2 from the germline V gene are SGHRS and YFSETQ. This chain's CDR3 is CASSPGDNPETQYF. The CDR3 region has the DNA TGCGCCAGCAGCCCAGGGGACAATCCAGAGACCCAGTACTTC.

This clonotype has only a few counts. J is TRBJ2-3 and V is TRBV5-1; D gene ambiguous. The CDR3 has 15 residues. Germline V CDR1 and CDR2: SGHRS, YFSETQ. V was shortened by 0 bases and J by 0 bases, with 8 bases between the two germline ends. This chain's CDR3 is CASSLEGGSTDTQYF. The CDR3 DNA is TGCGCCAGCAGCTTGGAGGGCGGTAGCACAGATACGCAGTATTTT.

This clonotype was counted only a few times. The V call is TRBV2, the J call TRBJ1-2; D call uncertain. Trimming shortened V by 6 bases and J by 0 bases, and 8 bases separated the two germline ends. Germline V gives CDR1 SNHLY, CDR2 FYNNEI. The CDR3 runs to 13 residues. This CDR3 is CASRGGSNYGYTF. The CDR3 nucleotides read TGTGCCAGCAGGGGCGGTTCTAACTATGGCTACACCTTC.

This clonotype was detected a few times. The chain uses TRBV11-2 and TRBJ2-2; D is possibly TRBD1 (8 bases). Trimming left V 8 bases short and J 1 base short, with 20 bases between. The CDR3 is 17 residues long. Germline CDR1 is SGHAT and CDR2 is FQNNGV. CDR3 region: CASPSEGGTGNTGELFF. CDR3 DNA sequence: TGTGCCAGCCCCTCAGAGGGGGGGACAGGGAACACCGGGGAGCTGTTTTTT.

The V gene is TRBV6-5, the J gene TRBJ2-7; D could derive from TRBD1 or TRBD2 (5 bases each). The germline V gene has CDR1 MNHEY and CDR2 SVGAGI. V lost 0 bases to trimming and J lost 3 bases, with 18 bases between them. This CDR3 comprises 17 residues. This CDR3 is CASSYSRPRGSVYEQYF. The DNA for the CDR3 is TGTGCCAGCAGTTACTCGAGACCCCGGGGCTCGGTCTACGAGCAGTACTTC.

V is TRBV29-1 and J is TRBJ2-1; 14 nucleotides align to TRBD2. Trimming cost V 4 bases and J 8 bases; bases outside gene matches: 7. This CDR3 has 15 residues. Germline-derived CDR1 and CDR2 are SQVTM and ANQGSEA. Here the CDR3 reads CSVVLTSGRVDEQFF. In DNA, the CDR3 is TGCAGCGTTGTACTGACTAGCGGGAGGGTGGATGAGCAGTTCTTC.

This clonotype was detected only a few times. This rearrangement joins TRBV9 to TRBJ2-5, with a weak D call TRBD2 (6 bases). V lost 4 bases and J lost 4, with 17 bases in between. The CDR3 sequence is 15 residues long. CDR1 and CDR2 from the germline V gene are SGDLS and YYNGEE. The CDR3 sequence is CASSSRAGGGETQYF. CDR3 DNA sequence: TGTGCCAGCAGCAGCCGGGCCGGGGGAGGAGAGACCCAGTACTTC.

The J gene is TRBJ2-3, the V gene TRBV12-3 or TRBV12-4; TRBD1 matches at 7 bases. Trimming took 6 bases from V and 4 from J; bases not matched to a gene: 7. The length of the CDR3 is 14 residues. CDR3 protein: CASRVDRDPDTQYF. The CDR3 nucleotides are TGTGCCAGCAGAGTCGACAGGGACCCAGATACGCAGTATTTT.

This clonotype turned up a few times. V gene TRBV6-1 combines with J gene TRBJ2-1; D tentatively reads TRBD1 or TRBD2 (5 bases each). The CDR3 runs to 15 residues. CDR1 and CDR2 (germline): MNHNS, SASEGT. V was cut by 5 bases and J by 8 bases, with 19 bases left in between. Here the CDR3 reads CASSNRDPKRDEQFF. In DNA, the CDR3 is TGTGCCAGCAGTAACCGGGACCCAAAGAGGGATGAGCAGTTCTTC.

This clonotype was observed a handful of times. The genes are TRBV28 and TRBJ2-7; the D is unclear. Trimming removed 8 bases at V and 4 bases at J, with 15 bases between. CDR1 MDHEN and CDR2 SYDVKM come from the germline V gene. The CDR3 has 13 amino acids. CDR3 loop: CASRTGGKYEQYF. The CDR3 DNA reads as TGTGCCAGCCGAACGGGTGGGAAATACGAGCAGTACTTC.